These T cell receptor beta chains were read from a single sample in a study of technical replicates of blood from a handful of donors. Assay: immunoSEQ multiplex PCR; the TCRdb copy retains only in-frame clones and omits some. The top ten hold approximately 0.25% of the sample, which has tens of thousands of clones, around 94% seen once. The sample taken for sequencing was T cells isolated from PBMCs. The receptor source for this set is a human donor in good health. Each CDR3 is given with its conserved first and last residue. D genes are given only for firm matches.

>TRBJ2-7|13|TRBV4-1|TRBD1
CASSHGTAYEQYF
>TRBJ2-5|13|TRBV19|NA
CASSIREQETQYF
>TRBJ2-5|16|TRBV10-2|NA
CASSEWGGSSQETQYF
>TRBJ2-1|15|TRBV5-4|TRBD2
CASSPWTSANNEQFF
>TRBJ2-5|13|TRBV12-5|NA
CASGPSGEETQYF
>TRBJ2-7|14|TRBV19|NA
CASTSGQGAYEQYF
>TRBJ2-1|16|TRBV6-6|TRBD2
CASSARDYPISNEQFF
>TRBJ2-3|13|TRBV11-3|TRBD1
CASSSTGADTQYF
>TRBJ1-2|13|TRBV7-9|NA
CASSLAAAAGYTF
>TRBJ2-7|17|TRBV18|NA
CASSPLGGRSRAYEQYF
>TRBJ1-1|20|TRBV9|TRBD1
CASSARNPQGQEGKNTEAFF
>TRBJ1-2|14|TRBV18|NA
CASSPPSQNYGYTF
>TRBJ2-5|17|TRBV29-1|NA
CSVDTLYLRDYQETQYF
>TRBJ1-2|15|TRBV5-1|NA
CASSLGETANYGYTF
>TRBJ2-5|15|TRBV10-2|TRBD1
CASSEVPGQQETQYF
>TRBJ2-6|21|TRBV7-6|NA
CASSLAENRPHLFAGANVLTF
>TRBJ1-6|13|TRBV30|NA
CAFRGESGTPLHF
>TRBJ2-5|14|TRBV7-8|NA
CASSLRTGQETQYF
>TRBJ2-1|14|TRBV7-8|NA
CASSLAGRDSEQFF
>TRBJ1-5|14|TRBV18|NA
CASSPQLVNQPQHF
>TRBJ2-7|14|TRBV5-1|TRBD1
CASSFRTGVGEQYF
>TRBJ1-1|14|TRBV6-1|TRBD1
CASSEGQGNTEAFF